This T cell receptor beta chain came from a study of CXCR3-negative and CXCR3-positive naive CD8 T cells. Study-level results: The TRB CDR3s that CXCR3-positive naive cells carried were more hydrophobic than those of CXCR3-negative naive cells.

The CDR3 is 14 residues long. Germline V gene data show CDR1 as SGHNT and CDR2 as YYREEE (reference sequence). 5' RACE that incorporated UMI labels was used to prepare the TRB cDNA libraries. TCRdb re-called the 5' RACE reads, yielding one record per CDR3 amino acid sequence without DNA. There are fewer than 90,000 distinct CDR3 sequences in the sample, with around 0.53% held by the top ten. As regards this clonotype: Its antigen is as yet unknown.

This receptor was obtained from a human donor in good health. Some clones in this sample may be carry-over from other donors' samples. The rearrangement links TRBV5-4 to TRBJ2-7; TCRdb returns TRBD1, unconfirmable since there is no DNA. Sequencing was carried out using naive CXCR3+ CD8+ T cells from blood. Stated subset: CD45RO-CCR7+CD27+CD95- naive CD8+ T cells expressing CXCR3 (TNR3+). The CDR3 region is CASSPEAQAYEQYF.